The T cell receptor delta chain described here comes from a study of gamma-delta T cells after stem cell transplantation (dated by TCRdb to the mid-2010s). This clone is regarded as large (0.1 to 1%). Its antigen is unknown. Per-base qualities were not stored, and no clone one base away is much larger. At the DNA level, this CDR3 is encoded by other sequences in the same sample as well. The method behind the library was RT-PCR. Sequencing was carried out with an Illumina MiSeq. Public reads were reanalyzed in TCRdb with CATT, and rows carrying the same DNA were merged afterwards. This sample comprises 2,800 or so delta-chain clones, around 2.5% of them detected only once. Together, the top ten hold 20% to 25% of the sample. Taken from cysteine to phenylalanine, the CDR3 has 17 residues. Only the CDR3 portion is preserved as DNA: 51 bases, with reading frame beginning at the first base. V loses 3 bases at its end and J loses 4 bases; junction bases beyond the gene matches: 10. CDR1 and CDR2, per the germline V gene, are GEAIGNYY and EKD.

This clonotype originated in a human donor. It is not recorded whose cells these are; they may come from a transplant donor. The sequenced sample consisted of gamma-delta T cells. Here the chain combines TRDV2 and TRDJ1, and 13 junction bases match TRDD3. The CDR3 protein: CACDPVLGDTRDDKLIF. The nucleotide sequence is given as TGTGCCTGTGACCCCGTACTGGGGGATACGCGTGACGATAAACTCATCTTT.